The 9 T cell receptor beta chains in this list originate from one sample, sequenced in a study of T cell changes during pregnancy in multiple sclerosis. Repertoires were generated with immunoSEQ multiplex PCR, while TCRdb's copy carries only in-frame clones and drops some. The table has about 48,000 clones, about 92% seen once. Sequences were derived from CD4+ T cells from peripheral blood mononuclear cells, sampled in the second trimester of pregnancy. The receptors originated from a female donor in good health, enrolled as a control in a pregnancy study.

J is TRBJ2-3 and V is TRBV6-4; 7 bases line up with TRBD1. Germline CDR1 MRHNA, CDR2 SNTAGT. The CDR3 loop spans 15 amino acids. J lost 4 bases, V lost 4 bases, and 8 bases had no gene match. CDR3 loop: CASSALPRGPDTQYF. In DNA form, the CDR3 reads TGTGCCAGCAGTGCCCTGCCAAGGGGGCCAGATACGCAGTATTTT.

V is TRBV7-2 and J is TRBJ1-4; 8 nucleotides align to TRBD1. J was trimmed by 7 bases and V by 4 bases; bases with no gene match: 8. The CDR3 loop spans 15 amino acids. The germline CDR1 and CDR2 sequences are SGHTA and FQGNSA. The CDR3 region is CASSSQQGGGEKLFF. The CDR3 bases are TGTGCCAGCAGCTCTCAACAGGGGGGAGGTGAAAAACTGTTTTTT. Drawing the rest from reference TRBV7-2 and TRBJ1-4, the complete variable domain is GAGVSQSPSNKVTEKGKDVELRCDPISGHTALYWYRQSLGQGLEFLIYFQGNSAPDKSGLPSDRFSAERTGGSVSTLTIQRTQQEDSAVYLCASSSQQGGGEKLFFGSGTQLSVL.

The gene calls are TRBV10-3 and TRBJ2-7; 10 bases map to TRBD1. The length of the CDR3 is 17 residues. V lost 0 bases to trimming and J lost 2 bases; unmatched junction nucleotides: 7. CDR1 is ENHRY and CDR2 is SYGVKD in the germline V gene. The CDR3 sequence: CAISESPGTGEPYEQYF. The CDR3 DNA is TGTGCCATCAGTGAGTCACCTGGGACAGGGGAACCCTACGAGCAGTACTTC.

V and J are TRBV21-1 and TRBJ2-7; the table gives TRBD2 as D, unverified against the DNA. TRBV21-1 is deemed a pseudogene. This CDR3 region has 14 residues. CDR3 DNA: TGTGCCAGCAGCAAAAAGAGGGCAGTTTACGAGCAGTACTTC. The encoded protein is CASSKKRAVYEQYF.

The genes are TRBV5-1 and TRBJ2-7; 7 nucleotides line up with TRBD2. This CDR3 is built from 15 residues. CDR1 is SGHRS and CDR2 is YFSETQ in the germline V gene. Trimming at V came to 0 bases and at J to 1 base, leaving 4 bases not matched to a gene. The CDR3 nucleotides are TGCGCCAGCAGCTTGGGGCTAGCGGAGTCCTACGAGCAGTACTTC. Amino acids: CASSLGLAESYEQYF. The complete variable domain, with remaining parts taken from reference TRBV5-1 and TRBJ2-7, reads KAGVTQTPRYLIKTRGQQVTLSCSPISGHRSVSWYQQTPGQGLQFLFEYFSETQRNKGNFPGRFSGRQFSNSRSEMNVSTLELGDSALYLCASSLGLAESYEQYFGPGTRLTVT.

This chain joins TRBV9 and TRBJ2-5, with 7 bases lining up with TRBD2. Per germline, CDR1 SGDLS and CDR2 YYNGEE. V shed 2 bases and J 3 bases; nucleotides not matched to a gene: 1. The CDR3 spans 13 residues. The DNA for the CDR3 is TGTGCCAGCAGCGTGCTAGCGGAAGAGACCCAGTACTTC. Its protein is CASSVLAEETQYF.

The V call is TRBV6-5, the J call TRBJ1-5; TRBD1 might be the D (6 bases). CDR3 length: 13 amino acids. V was clipped by 6 bases and J by 4 bases, with 10 bases between them. Per germline, CDR1 MNHEY and CDR2 SVGAGI. CDR3 coding DNA: TGTGCCAGCAGCGGACAGCAGAATCAGCCCCAGCATTTT. Its protein is CASSGQQNQPQHF.

The genes are TRBV5-1 and TRBJ1-1, with D tentatively TRBD1 (6 bases). Looked up from germline, CDR1 is SGHRS and CDR2 is YFSETQ. V was pared by 4 bases and J by 0 bases, with 13 bases between. The CDR3 has 15 residues. The DNA of the CDR3 is TGCGCCAGCAGCGGTCCGGGGGGCATGAACACTGAAGCTTTCTTT. Its translation is CASSGPGGMNTEAFF.

V and J are TRBV28 and TRBJ1-1, with D perhaps matching TRBD1 (5 bases). The CDR3 totals 13 residues. Germline CDR1 is MDHEN and CDR2 is SYDVKM. V dropped 3 bases and J dropped 8 bases, with 13 bases sitting between them. CDR3 region: CASSFWGRAEAFF. The CDR3 coding sequence is TGTGCCAGCAGTTTTTGGGGGAGGGCAGAAGCTTTCTTT.